The TCR beta chain under discussion was sequenced for a study of T cell responses to AZD1222 COVID-19 vaccine. General study findings and limits: Every sample of the repertoires postdated the peak T cell response. The donor cohort was predominantly white British with a female majority, and clonal diversity may have been underestimated.

V gave up 5 bases and J gave up 5 bases, with 10 bases separating them. The germline V gene has CDR1 SGHNT and CDR2 YENEEA. This CDR3 is built from 13 residues. Generated by immunoSEQ multiplex PCR, the TCRdb table keeps only in-frame clones and is missing some. The sample consists of around 160,000 clones, roughly 92% of them appearing once. Concerning this clone: Its specificity is not known.

Sequencing used peripheral blood, obtained on day 0 of AZD1222 vaccination. The gene calls are TRBV11-3 and TRBJ2-1; no clear D. The TCR comes from an adult in good health. The CDR3 sequence: CASSREFHNEQFF. CDR3 sequence (DNA): TGTGCCAGCAGCCGTGAGTTCCACAATGAGCAGTTCTTC.